This is a list of T cell receptor beta chains from one sample in a study of control samples from healthy donors and cancer patients. Data came from immunoSEQ multiplex PCR; TCRdb stores just in-frame clones and leaves some out. The table lists some 120,000 clones, more than 70% of them singletons. The sequencing input was blood. All receptors come from a woman aged 70-85 years in good health. CDR3s include the opening cysteine and the closing phenylalanine or tryptophan. Fields, in order: clone size, V gene, D gene, J gene, CDR3 DNA, CDR3 protein. D genes are given only for firm matches. Expanded clones get a size class; other rows say once, few or many, or leave the size out.

once,TRBV10-3,NA,TRBJ2-3,TGTGCCATCAGTGAGTCCGGACACGGGTATACGCAGTATTTT,CAISESGHGYTQYF
NA,TRBV5-4,NA,TRBJ1-1,TGTGCCAGCAGCTTGGCGGGGGGTGTCGAAGCTTTCTTT,CASSLAGGVEAFF
NA,TRBV12-3/TRBV12-4,NA,TRBJ1-5,TGTGCCATTGGCGGGAATCAGCCCCAGCATTTT,CAIGGNQPQHF
NA,TRBV3-1/TRBV3-2,TRBD2,TRBJ2-3,TGTGCCAGCAGCTTGGGACTAGCGAGCACAGATACGCAGTATTTT,CASSLGLASTDTQYF
NA,TRBV5-5,NA,TRBJ2-7,TGTGCCAGCAGCTGGTCTTTTTACGAGCAGTACTTC,CASSWSFYEQYF
NA,TRBV27,TRBD2,TRBJ2-2,TGTGCCAGCAGCCAGCGAGCGGGGTTGCTGTTTTTT,CASSQRAGLLFF
NA,TRBV3-1/TRBV3-2,NA,TRBJ2-2,TGTGCCAGCAGCCCTCCGGACGGGGAGCTGTTTTTT,CASSPPDGELFF
NA,TRBV5-1,TRBD1,TRBJ1-6,TGCGCCAGCAGCCCTACCGGGACAGGGGAGTCACCCCTCCACTTT,CASSPTGTGESPLHF
NA,TRBV4-1,TRBD2,TRBJ2-1,TGCGCCAGCAGCCAAGGAGGCGGGGGGGCTTATGATGAGCAGTTCTTC,CASSQGGGGAYDEQFF
NA,TRBV5-1,TRBD1,TRBJ1-1,TGCGCCAGCAGCCCTGACAGGGGGGTAAGAACTGAAGCTTTCTTT,CASSPDRGVRTEAFF
NA,TRBV4-1,NA,TRBJ1-5,TGCGCCAGCAGCCAAGCTTTGACAGGCGGACAGCCCCAGCATTTT,CASSQALTGGQPQHF
NA,TRBV7-2,TRBD2,TRBJ2-3,TGTGCCAGCAGCTTAGCACTTACCAGAACTAGCGATTCTAGCACAGATACGCAGTATTTT,CASSLALTRTSDSSTDTQYF
NA,TRBV5-1,NA,TRBJ2-1,TGCGCCAGCAGCTTGGTAGAGGGCTTACGAGTTGAGCAGTTCTTC,CASSLVEGLRVEQFF
NA,TRBV19,TRBD1,TRBJ1-1,TGTGCCAGTAGTCAGGAAGGGACAGGGGATATGAACACTGAAGCTTTCTTT,CASSQEGTGDMNTEAFF
NA,TRBV2,NA,TRBJ2-7,TGTGCCAGCAGTGACGGGGGGCGTAATCCACCCTACGAGCAGTACTTC,CASSDGGRNPPYEQYF
NA,TRBV25-1,NA,TRBJ2-7,TGTGCCAGCAGTGATTCGGGCATCTACGAGCAGTACTTC,CASSDSGIYEQYF
NA,TRBV7-6,NA,TRBJ1-4,TGTGCCAGCAGCTTAGAGGCCAGGGGTTGGGAAAAACTGTTTTTT,CASSLEARGWEKLFF
NA,TRBV6-2/TRBV6-3,TRBD2,TRBJ2-2,TGTGCCAGCAACCCGATTAGCGGGGGGGCAGGCGGGGAGCTGTTTTTT,CASNPISGGAGGELFF
NA,TRBV7-9,TRBD2,TRBJ2-5,TGTGCCAGCAGCTCCATAGCGGGGGGGGAGACCCAGTACTTC,CASSSIAGGETQYF
NA,TRBV7-9,TRBD1,TRBJ1-5,TGTGCCAGCAGCGTAGGACAGGGGGCCGAGCCCCAGCATTTT,CASSVGQGAEPQHF
once,TRBV5-1,NA,TRBJ1-2,TGCGCCAGCAGCCCGGGCTATGGCTACACCTTC,CASSPGYGYTF
NA,TRBV6-4,NA,TRBJ2-2,TGTGCCAGCAGCCAAACAGGGTCGAACACCGGGGAGCTGTTTTTT,CASSQTGSNTGELFF
NA,TRBV11-2,TRBD1,TRBJ2-3,TGTGCCAGCAGCTTAGGGACAGGGATCACAGATACGCAGTATTTT,CASSLGTGITDTQYF
NA,TRBV7-2,TRBD1,TRBJ1-2,TGTGCCAGCAGCTTATCCGGGACAGGGATTTCCCGCGGCTACACCTTC,CASSLSGTGISRGYTF
NA,TRBV5-1,NA,TRBJ2-5,TGCGCCAGCAGCTTGGAGCCAGGGGTTGGTGAGACCCAGTACTTC,CASSLEPGVGETQYF
once,TRBV2,TRBD1,TRBJ1-3,TGTGCCAGCAAAACAGGGGCTGGAAACACCATATATTTT,CASKTGAGNTIYF
few,TRBV6-5,NA,TRBJ1-1,TGTGCCAGCAGACAACAGGGCGCCTTTAGCACTGAAGCTTTCTTT,CASRQQGAFSTEAFF
NA,TRBV4-1,TRBD2,TRBJ2-5,TGCGCCAGCAGCCAAGATCTTAGCGGGACAGAGACCCAGTACTTC,CASSQDLSGTETQYF
NA,TRBV7-9,NA,TRBJ2-7,TGTGCCAGCAGCCCCGTAGCCCGGGACGAGCAGTACTTC,CASSPVARDEQYF
NA,TRBV19,TRBD1,TRBJ2-7,TGTGCCAGTAGTATGACAGGGTGGGGAAGCGAGCAGTACTTC,CASSMTGWGSEQYF
NA,TRBV9,NA,TRBJ1-6,TGTGCCAGCAGCGTTAGGGGAGAAAATTCACCCCTCCACTTT,CASSVRGENSPLHF
NA,TRBV5-1,NA,TRBJ2-2,TGCGCCAGCAGCTTGTTCGCTGGGGAGCTGTTTTTT,CASSLFAGELFF
NA,TRBV27,TRBD2,TRBJ2-3,TGTGCCAGCAGTTTGATACTAGCGTCCACAGATACGCAGTATTTT,CASSLILASTDTQYF
NA,TRBV29-1,NA,TRBJ2-6,TGCAGCGTAGGGGACTCTGGGGCCAACGTCCTGACTTTC,CSVGDSGANVLTF
NA,TRBV27,NA,TRBJ2-7,TGTGCCAGCAGTTTTAAGACAGGTGCCTACGAGCAGTACTTC,CASSFKTGAYEQYF
NA,TRBV6-5,NA,TRBJ1-2,TGTGCCAGCAGTTACTCGTCGGGTGGCTACACCTTC,CASSYSSGGYTF
NA,TRBV5-1,TRBD1,TRBJ1-6,TGCGCCAGCAGCACGGGGACAGGGGCTTCACCCCTCCACTTT,CASSTGTGASPLHF
NA,TRBV7-9,NA,TRBJ1-4,TGTGCCAGCAGCTCTCCGGGCTTAGGAGAAAAACTGTTTTTT,CASSSPGLGEKLFF
NA,TRBV5-6,NA,TRBJ1-2,TGTGCCAGCAGCCGGAGAAGAGCTAACTATGGCTACACCTTC,CASSRRRANYGYTF
NA,TRBV27,TRBD1,TRBJ2-3,TGTGCCAGCAGTCCCCTCGGACAGGGCCGCCAACTTTTTAGCACAGATACGCAGTATTTT,CASSPLGQGRQLFSTDTQYF
few,TRBV3-1/TRBV3-2,NA,TRBJ1-1,TGTGCCAGCAGCCCTCAGGCCACGAACACTGAAGCTTTCTTT,CASSPQATNTEAFF
NA,TRBV29-1,TRBD1,TRBJ2-2,TGCAGCGTTGATGCCGACAGGGGAAACACCGGGGAGCTGTTTTTT,CSVDADRGNTGELFF